Included here is one T cell receptor (beta chain) sequence, with context. Produced via immunoSEQ multiplex PCR; TCRdb's table is partial and in-frame only. This sample has approximately 70,000 clones, with more than 85% found just once. This entry comes from a study of blood T cell repertoires in COVID-19. V was trimmed by 5 bases and J by 5 bases, leaving 16 bases between them. The germline V gene encodes CDR1 LNHDA and CDR2 SQIVND (reference sequence). CDR3 length equals 15 residues. The J gene is TRBJ2-1, the V gene TRBV19; D perhaps matches TRBD2 (6 bases). Material for sequencing was peripheral blood. This TCR was sampled from a man in his 70s with active COVID-19. The DNA of the CDR3 is TGTGCCAGTAGTCCCCGGGGCGGGAACCACAATGAGCAGTTCTTC. Its protein is CASSPRGGNHNEQFF.